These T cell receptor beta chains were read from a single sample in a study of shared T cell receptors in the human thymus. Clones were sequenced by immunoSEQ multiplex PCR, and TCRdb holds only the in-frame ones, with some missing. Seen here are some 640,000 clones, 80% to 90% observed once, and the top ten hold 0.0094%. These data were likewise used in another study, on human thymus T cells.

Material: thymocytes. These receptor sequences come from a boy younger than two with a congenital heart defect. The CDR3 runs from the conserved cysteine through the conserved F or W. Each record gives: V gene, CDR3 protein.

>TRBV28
CASSLGGDRGGNRNEQFF
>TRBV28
CASTPDRTNYGYTF
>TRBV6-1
CASRPNPGKQYF
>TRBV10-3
CAISAEPGQGRYGYTF
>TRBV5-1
CASSLEAGWYYEQYF
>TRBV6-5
CASGIGVTQYF
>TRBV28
CASSPPTGLQNEKLFF
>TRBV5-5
CASSPTGILDEKLFF
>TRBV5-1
CASSSTTVPSAGYTF
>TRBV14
CASSQDHRVTYNEQFF
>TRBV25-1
CASSARDRGADNEQFF
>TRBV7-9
CASTQLGGPYEQYF
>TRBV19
CASSNRRTSSTDTQYF
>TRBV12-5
CASGPRTATYEQYF
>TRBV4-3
CASSQVRTGARTEAFF
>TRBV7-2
CASSPSSGGGGGEQFF
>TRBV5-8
CASSPPGGGATNTGELFF
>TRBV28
CASTSPVLAGFYNEQFF
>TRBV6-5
CASSYSTPRETQYF
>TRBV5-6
CASSTTGTANTGELFF
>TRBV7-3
CASSLHGGDNEQFF
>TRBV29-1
CRRLESHNEQFF
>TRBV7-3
CASSLGDRGHGYTF
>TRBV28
CASRNDGTAAYEQYF
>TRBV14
CASSQDPLGTEAFF
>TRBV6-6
CASSEPRDRFFYGYTF
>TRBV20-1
CGRVRNEKLFF
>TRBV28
CASKGRSQPQHF
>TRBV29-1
CSVEDPLAPSTDTQYF
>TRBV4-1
CASSPKVASGIDYNEQFF
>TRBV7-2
CASSHPRRNEQFF
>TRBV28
CASSLSPTGGGISEAFF
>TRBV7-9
CASSLGGQSTDTQYF
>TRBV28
CATYDRGSEQYF
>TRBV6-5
CASTSWDRVSPLHF
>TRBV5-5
CASSYPSGGRSPDTQYF